This record looks at one T cell receptor (beta chain) sequence and its context. Its specificity is not known. This table comes from immunoSEQ multiplex PCR, and its TCRdb copy is limited to in-frame clones, with some not included. The sample has about 160,000 clones, around 94% seen once. The sample is drawn from a study of T cell responses to AZD1222 COVID-19 vaccine. The CDR3 is 16 amino acids. The germline V gene encodes CDR1 SGHNT and CDR2 YENEEA. The ends lost 5 bases at V and 1 base at J; junction bases unmatched: 8. General study results and limits: Nearly half of spike-specific TCRs reportedly target variant regions that are unmutated in the B.1.351 and B.1.1.7 variants. Only a handful of AZD1222 recipients, roughly 6 in all, had baseline seropositivity. The sample set comprised mostly white British donors with more females, and clonal diversity was possibly underestimated.

The sequence derives from an adult in good health. The chain links TRBV11-3 to TRBJ2-5; 9 positions agree with TRBD2. Here the sequenced sample was peripheral blood, taken on day 0 of AZD1222 vaccination. The CDR3 sequence: CASSPGVAGAQETQYF. In DNA form, the CDR3 reads TGTGCCAGCAGCCCCGGGGTAGCGGGGGCCCAAGAGACCCAGTACTTC.